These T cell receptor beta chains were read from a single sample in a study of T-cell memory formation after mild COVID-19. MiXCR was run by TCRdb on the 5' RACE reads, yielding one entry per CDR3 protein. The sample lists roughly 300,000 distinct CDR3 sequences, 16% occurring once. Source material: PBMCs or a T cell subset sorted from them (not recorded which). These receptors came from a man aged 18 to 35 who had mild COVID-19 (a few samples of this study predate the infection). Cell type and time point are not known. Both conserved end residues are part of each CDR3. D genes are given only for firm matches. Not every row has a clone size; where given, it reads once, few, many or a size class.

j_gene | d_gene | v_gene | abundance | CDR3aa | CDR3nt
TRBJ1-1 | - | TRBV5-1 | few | CASSAVAGKIAEAFF | TGCGCCAGCAGCGCGGTTGCAGGGAAAATCGCTGAAGCTTTCTTT
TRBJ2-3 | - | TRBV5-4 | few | CASSFVGEDTQYF | TGTGCCAGCAGCTTTGTGGGGGAGGATACGCAGTATTTT
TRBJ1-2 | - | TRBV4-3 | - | CASSQRFAGGEGYTF | TGCGCCAGCAGCCAAAGATTCGCGGGGGGTGAAGGCTACACCTTC
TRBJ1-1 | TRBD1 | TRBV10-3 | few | CAISAPRGTGNTEAFF | TGTGCCATCAGTGCCCCTCGGGGGACAGGGAACACTGAAGCTTTCTTT
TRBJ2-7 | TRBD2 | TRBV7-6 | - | CASSSRGTSGSEQYF | TGTGCCAGCAGCTCACGCGGGACTAGCGGCTCCGAGCAGTACTTC
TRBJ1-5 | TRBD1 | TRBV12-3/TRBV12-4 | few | CASSPGTGPQPQHF | TGTGCCAGCAGCCCCGGGACAGGGCCCCAGCCCCAGCATTTT
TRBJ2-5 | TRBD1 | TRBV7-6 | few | CASSLGTGGSETQYF | TGTGCCAGCAGCTTAGGGACAGGGGGTTCAGAGACCCAGTACTTC
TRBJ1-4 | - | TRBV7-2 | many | CASSLAWQPNEKLFF | TGTGCCAGCAGCTTAGCATGGCAGCCGAATGAAAAACTGTTTTTT
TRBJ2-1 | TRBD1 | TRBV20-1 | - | CSASGQPQYEQFF | TGCAGTGCCTCGGGACAGCCACAATACGAGCAGTTCTTC
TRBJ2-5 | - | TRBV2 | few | CASSMGGSETQYF | TGTGCCAGCAGTATGGGGGGATCCGAGACCCAGTACTTC
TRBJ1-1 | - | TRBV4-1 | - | CASSQPITGLAEAFF | TGCGCCAGCAGCCAACCGATCACAGGGTTAGCCGAAGCTTTCTTT
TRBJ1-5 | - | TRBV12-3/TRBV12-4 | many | CASSLRGAGNQPQHF | TGTGCCAGCAGTCTGAGGGGCGCGGGCAATCAGCCCCAGCATTTT
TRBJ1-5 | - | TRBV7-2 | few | CASSSRYSNQPQHF | TGTGCCAGCAGCTCCCGATATAGCAATCAGCCCCAGCATTTT
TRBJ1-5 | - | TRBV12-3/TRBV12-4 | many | CASMSNQPQHF | TGTGCCAGCATGAGCAATCAGCCCCAGCATTTT
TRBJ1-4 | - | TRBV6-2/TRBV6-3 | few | CASSTPSDEKLFF | TGTGCCAGCAGTACCCCGTCCGACGAAAAACTGTTTTTT
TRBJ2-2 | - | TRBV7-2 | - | CASSLAGGLTGELFF | TGTGCCAGCAGCTTAGCCGGGGGGCTCACCGGGGAGCTGTTTTTT
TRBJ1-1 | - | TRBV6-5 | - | CASSYHSSMNTEAFF | TGTGCCAGCAGTTACCACAGTTCCATGAACACTGAAGCTTTCTTT
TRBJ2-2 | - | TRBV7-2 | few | CASRIGQRDAGELFF | TGTGCCAGCAGGATCGGACAGAGGGATGCCGGGGAGCTGTTTTTT
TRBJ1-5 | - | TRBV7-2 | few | CAGGQGINQPQHF | TGTGCTGGGGGCCAGGGGATCAATCAGCCCCAGCATTTT
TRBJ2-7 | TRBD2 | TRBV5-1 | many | CASSFTGLRSYEQYF | TGCGCCAGCAGCTTTACGGGACTACGAAGCTACGAGCAGTACTTC
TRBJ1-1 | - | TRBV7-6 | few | CASSFFPPEGTDTEAFF | TGTGCCAGCAGCTTCTTTCCCCCCGAGGGCACCGACACTGAAGCTTTCTTT
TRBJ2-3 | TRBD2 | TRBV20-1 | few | CSARAAGLVRTDTQYF | TGCAGTGCTAGAGCTGCGGGACTAGTCCGCACAGATACGCAGTATTTT
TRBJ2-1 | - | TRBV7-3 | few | CASSLTAGNEQFF | TGTGCCAGCAGCTTAACGGCGGGGAATGAGCAGTTCTTC
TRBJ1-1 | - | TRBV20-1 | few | CSARDRLSVSTEAFF | TGCAGTGCTAGAGATAGGTTGTCCGTCTCCACTGAAGCTTTCTTT
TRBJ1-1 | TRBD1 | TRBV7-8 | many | CASSYQGQGGTEAFF | TGTGCCAGCAGCTACCAGGGACAGGGTGGCACTGAAGCTTTCTTT
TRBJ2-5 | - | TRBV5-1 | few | CASRFKGIETQYF | TGCGCCAGCAGATTTAAAGGGATAGAGACCCAGTACTTC
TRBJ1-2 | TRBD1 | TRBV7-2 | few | CASISFPRDRGLWGYTF | TGTGCCAGCATCTCCTTCCCCAGGGACAGGGGGCTTTGGGGCTACACCTTC
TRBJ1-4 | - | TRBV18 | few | CASSPPTNEKLFF | TGTGCCAGCTCACCACCAACTAATGAAAAACTGTTTTTT
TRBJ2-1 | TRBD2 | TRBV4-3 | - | CASSNRLAGYNEQFF | TGCGCCAGCAGCAACCGACTAGCGGGTTACAATGAGCAGTTCTTC
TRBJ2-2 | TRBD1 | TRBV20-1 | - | CSASPWTGRGELFF | TGCAGTGCTTCCCCCTGGACAGGGCGAGGGGAGCTGTTTTTT
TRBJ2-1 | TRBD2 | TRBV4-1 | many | CASSPRDSGGLYNEQFF | TGCGCCAGCAGCCCCCGAGATAGCGGGGGCTTATACAATGAGCAGTTCTTC
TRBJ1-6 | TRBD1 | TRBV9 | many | CASSIGQENSPLHF | TGTGCCAGCAGCATCGGACAGGAGAATTCACCCCTCCACTTT
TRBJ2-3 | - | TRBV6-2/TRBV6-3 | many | CASIPPQGTDTGDTQYF | TGTGCCAGCATTCCGCCCCAGGGTACCGACACAGGAGATACGCAGTATTTT
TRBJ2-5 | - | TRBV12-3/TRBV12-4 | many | CASSSDQETQYF | TGTGCCAGCAGTTCGGACCAAGAGACCCAGTACTTC
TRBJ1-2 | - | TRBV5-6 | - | CASSPRPGTAYGYTF | TGTGCCAGCAGCCCTCGCCCTGGGACTGCCTATGGCTACACCTTC
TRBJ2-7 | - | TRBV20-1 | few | CSASLVLGEQYF | TGCAGTGCTAGCCTCGTCTTAGGCGAGCAGTACTTC
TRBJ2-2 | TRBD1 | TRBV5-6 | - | CASSLLGQAAGHTGELFF | TGTGCCAGCAGCTTGCTAGGACAGGCGGCCGGACACACCGGGGAGCTGTTTTTT
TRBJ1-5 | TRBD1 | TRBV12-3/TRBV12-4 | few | CASSNRGSNQPQHF | TGTGCCAGCAGTAACAGGGGTAGCAATCAGCCCCAGCATTTT
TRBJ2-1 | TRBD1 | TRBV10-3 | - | CAITGQGTDEQFF | TGTGCCATCACCGGACAGGGGACGGATGAGCAGTTCTTC
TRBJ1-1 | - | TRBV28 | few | CASSFKVFNTEAFF | TGTGCCAGCAGTTTTAAAGTTTTTAACACTGAAGCTTTCTTT
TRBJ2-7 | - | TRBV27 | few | CASSSQLNEQYF | TGTGCCAGCAGTTCTCAACTAAACGAGCAGTACTTC
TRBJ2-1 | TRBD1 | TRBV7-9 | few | CASRQGASYNEQFF | TGTGCCAGTCGACAGGGGGCTTCATACAATGAGCAGTTCTTC
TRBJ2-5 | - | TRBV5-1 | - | CASSTRQAQETQYF | TGCGCCAGCAGCACCCGACAGGCCCAAGAGACCCAGTACTTC
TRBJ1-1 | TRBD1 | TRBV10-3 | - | CAISEQGIPGGEAFF | TGTGCCATCAGTGAACAGGGGATACCTGGGGGTGAAGCTTTCTTT
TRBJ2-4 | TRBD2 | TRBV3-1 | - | CASSLGPAGGTQYF | TGTGCCAGCAGCCTGGGACCGGCGGGGGGTACCCAGTACTTC
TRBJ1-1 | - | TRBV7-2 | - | CASSLSGQITEAFF | TGTGCCAGCAGCTTATCAGGACAAATCACTGAAGCTTTCTTT
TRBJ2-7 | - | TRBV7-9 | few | CASSPLAGSSYEQYF | TGTGCCAGCAGCCCCCTAGCCGGCAGCTCCTACGAGCAGTACTTC
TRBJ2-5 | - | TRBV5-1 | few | CASSLGLGTRTQYF | TGCGCCAGCAGCTTGGGATTAGGGACTCGAACCCAGTACTTC
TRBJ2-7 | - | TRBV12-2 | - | CASRTKRPGGEQYF | TGTGCAAGTCGGACTAAACGACCGGGAGGGGAGCAGTACTTC
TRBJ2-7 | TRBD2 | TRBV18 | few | CASSRRSGTNYEQYF | TGTGCCAGCTCAAGGCGCTCCGGGACTAACTACGAGCAGTACTTC
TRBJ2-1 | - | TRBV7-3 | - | CASSVSRTASYNEQFF | TGTGCCAGCAGCGTTTCGCGGACGGCCTCCTACAATGAGCAGTTCTTC
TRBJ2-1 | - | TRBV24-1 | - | CATSDRGAQNEQFF | TGTGCCACCAGTGATCGGGGGGCCCAGAATGAGCAGTTCTTC
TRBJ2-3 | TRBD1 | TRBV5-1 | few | CASSLPGTGILTDTQYF | TGCGCCAGCAGCTTGCCCGGGACAGGGATACTCACAGATACGCAGTATTTT
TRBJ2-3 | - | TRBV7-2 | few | CASSFSQVVGTQYF | TGTGCCAGCAGCTTTTCCCAGGTTGTTGGTACGCAGTATTTT
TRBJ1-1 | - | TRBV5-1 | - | CASSLEWGAEAFF | TGCGCCAGCAGCTTGGAGTGGGGGGCTGAAGCTTTCTTT
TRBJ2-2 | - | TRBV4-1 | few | CASSQWGGGTGELFF | TGCGCCAGCAGCCAGTGGGGTGGGGGCACCGGGGAGCTGTTTTTT
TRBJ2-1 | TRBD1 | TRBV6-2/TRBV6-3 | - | CASSHRDRGYGEQFF | TGTGCCAGCAGTCACCGGGACAGGGGGTACGGTGAGCAGTTCTTC
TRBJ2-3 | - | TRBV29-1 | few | CSVEGARGLRDTQYF | TGCAGCGTTGAAGGGGCCAGAGGATTGCGAGATACGCAGTATTTT
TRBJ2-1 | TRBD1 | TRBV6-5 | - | CASSYKDRANEQFF | TGTGCCAGCAGTTACAAAGACAGGGCCAATGAGCAGTTCTTC
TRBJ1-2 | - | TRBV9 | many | CASSVEYPEGRYGYTF | TGTGCCAGCAGCGTAGAATATCCGGAGGGCCGTTATGGCTACACCTTC